This T cell receptor beta chain was observed in a study of cytomegalovirus exposure and HLA in healthy donors. Regarding the study as a whole: Most TCRs appeared rarely, but some public TCRs recurred in many donors.

This clone showed up just a few times. Its specificity is not known. Germline CDR1 is SGDLS and CDR2 is YYNGEE. J was trimmed by 9 bases and V by 7 bases; bases with no gene match: 7. This CDR3 has 13 residues. PCR was performed using 60 Vbeta and 13 Jbeta primers. Assay used: immunoSEQ multiplex PCR; TCRdb lists only in-frame clones, some missing. The data hold 150,000 or so clones, with roughly 80% observed a single time. The sample taken for sequencing was PBMCs. The TCR originated in a woman aged 18-35 years in good health and CMV-seronegative. The chain combines TRBV9 with TRBJ2-1; TRBD1 matches 10 bases. The CDR3 DNA reads TGTGCCAGCTCTAGACAGGGGGCAGGTGAGCAGTTCTTC. It codes for CASSRQGAGEQFF. Supplemented by reference TRBV9 and TRBJ2-1, the full variable domain reads DSGVTQTPKHLITATGQRVTLRCSPRSGDLSVYWYQQSLDQGLQFLIQYYNGEERAKGNILERFSAQQFPDLHSELNLSSLELGDSALYFCASSRQGAGEQFFGPGTRLTVL.